The clone carrying this T cell receptor (beta chain) was observed a single time. Its cognate antigen is unknown. Other DNA sequences of this sample code for an identical CDR3. This CDR3 is 14 amino acids long. Unmatched junction bases numbered 2, after V lost 1 base and J lost 3 bases. Germline V gene sequence: CDR1 SGHTA, CDR2 FQGNSA. The data were obtained in a study of T cells in localized non-small cell lung cancer. Overall study findings and caveats: Only one tumor region went through sequencing, so heterogeneity may still be there.

TCRdb's table, derived via immunoSEQ multiplex PCR, lists solely in-frame clones and lacks some. The data hold approximately 41,000 clones, with around 86% observed a single time. The sample consisted of peripheral blood mononuclear cells, taken before any cancer treatment. The clonotype was recovered from a male donor at least 60 years old with stage II lung adenocarcinoma. The chain employs TRBV7-2 and TRBJ1-1, with 7 positions matching TRBD1. Here the CDR3 DNA reads TGTGCCAGCAGCTTAGAGGGGGCTTACACTGAAGCTTTCTTT. Encoded protein: CASSLEGAYTEAFF.